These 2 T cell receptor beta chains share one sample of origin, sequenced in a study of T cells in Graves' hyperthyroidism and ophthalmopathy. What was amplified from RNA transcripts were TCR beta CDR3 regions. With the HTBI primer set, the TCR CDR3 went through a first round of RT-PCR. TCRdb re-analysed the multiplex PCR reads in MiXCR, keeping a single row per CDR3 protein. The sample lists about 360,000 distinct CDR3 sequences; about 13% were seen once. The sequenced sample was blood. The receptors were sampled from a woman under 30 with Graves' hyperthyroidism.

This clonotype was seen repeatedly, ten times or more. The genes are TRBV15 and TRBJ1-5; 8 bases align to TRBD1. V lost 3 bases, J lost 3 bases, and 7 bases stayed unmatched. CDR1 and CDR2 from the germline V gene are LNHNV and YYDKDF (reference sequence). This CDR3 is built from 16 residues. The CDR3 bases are TGTGCCACCAGCAGCGCGCAGGGGGCTAACAATCAGCCCCAGCATTTT. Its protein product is CATSSAQGANNQPQHF.

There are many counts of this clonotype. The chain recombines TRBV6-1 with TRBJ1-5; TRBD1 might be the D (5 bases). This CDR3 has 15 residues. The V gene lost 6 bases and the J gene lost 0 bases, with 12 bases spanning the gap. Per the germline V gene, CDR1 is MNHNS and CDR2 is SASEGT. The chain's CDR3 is CASRTDMNSNQPQHF. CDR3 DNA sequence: TGTGCCAGCAGGACAGACATGAATAGCAATCAGCCCCAGCATTTT.